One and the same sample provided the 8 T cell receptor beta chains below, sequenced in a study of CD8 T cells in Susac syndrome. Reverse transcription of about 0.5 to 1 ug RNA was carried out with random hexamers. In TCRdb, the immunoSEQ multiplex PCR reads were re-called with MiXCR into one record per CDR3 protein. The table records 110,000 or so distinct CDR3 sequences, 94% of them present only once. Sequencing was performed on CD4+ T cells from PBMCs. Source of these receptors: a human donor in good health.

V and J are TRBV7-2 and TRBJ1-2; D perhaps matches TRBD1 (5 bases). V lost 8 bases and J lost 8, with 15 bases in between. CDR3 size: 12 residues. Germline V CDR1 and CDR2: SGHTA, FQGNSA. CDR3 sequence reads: CASGTPVGGYTF. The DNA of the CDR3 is TGTGCCAGCGGGACCCCGGTTGGCGGCTACACCTTC. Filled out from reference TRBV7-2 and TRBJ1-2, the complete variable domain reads GAGVSQSPSNKVTEKGKDVELRCDPISGHTALYWYRQSLGQGLEFLIYFQGNSAPDKSGLPSDRFSAERTGGSVSTLTIQRTQQEDSAVYLCASGTPVGGYTFGSGTRLTVV.

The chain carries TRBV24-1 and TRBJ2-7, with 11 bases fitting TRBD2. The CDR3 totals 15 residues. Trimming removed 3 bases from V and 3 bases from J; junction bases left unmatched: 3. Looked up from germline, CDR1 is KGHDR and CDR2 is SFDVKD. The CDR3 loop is CATSDHTSGGYEQYF. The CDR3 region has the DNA TGTGCCACCAGTGATCATACTAGCGGGGGCTACGAGCAGTACTTC.

As DNA, the CDR3 is TGTGCCAGCAGTGAGGGCCAACGCTCTGGAAACACCATATATTTT. The encoded protein is CASSEGQRSGNTIYF. The genes are TRBV9 and TRBJ1-3, with unresolved D. V lost 5 bases to trimming and J lost 0 bases, with 12 bases between them. The germline V gene encodes CDR1 SGDLS and CDR2 YYNGEE. The CDR3 has 15 residues.

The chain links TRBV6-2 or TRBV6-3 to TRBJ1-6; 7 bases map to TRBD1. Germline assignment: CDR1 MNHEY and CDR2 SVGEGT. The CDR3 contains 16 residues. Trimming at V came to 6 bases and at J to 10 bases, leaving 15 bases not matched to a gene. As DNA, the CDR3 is TGTGCCAGCAGCATCACCGGGGGACAGCAACCCTCACCCCTCCACTTT. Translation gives CASSITGGQQPSPLHF.

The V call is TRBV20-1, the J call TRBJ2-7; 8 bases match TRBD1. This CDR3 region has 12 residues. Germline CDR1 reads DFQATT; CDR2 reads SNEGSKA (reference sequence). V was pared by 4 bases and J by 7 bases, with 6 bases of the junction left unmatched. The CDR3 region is CSAIQGAGEQYF. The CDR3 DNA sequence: TGCAGTGCTATCCAGGGGGCGGGAGAGCAGTACTTC.

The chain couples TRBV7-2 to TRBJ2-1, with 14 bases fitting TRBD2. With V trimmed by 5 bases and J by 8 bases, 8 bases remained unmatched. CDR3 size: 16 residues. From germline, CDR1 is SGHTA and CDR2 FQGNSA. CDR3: CASSMGLAGDGDEQFF. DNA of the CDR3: TGTGCCAGCAGCATGGGACTAGCGGGAGATGGCGATGAGCAGTTCTTC.

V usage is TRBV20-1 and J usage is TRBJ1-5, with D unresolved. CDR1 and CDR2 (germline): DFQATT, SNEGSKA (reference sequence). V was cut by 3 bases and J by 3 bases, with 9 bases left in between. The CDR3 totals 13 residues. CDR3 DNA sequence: TGCAGTGCTAGGAGGGAAAACAATCAGCCCCAGCATTTT. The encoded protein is CSARRENNQPQHF.

CDR3 bases: TGTGCCAGCAGCCGGGCAGGAATGAACACTGAAGCTTTCTTT. Encoded protein: CASSRAGMNTEAFF. The chain uses TRBV3-1 and TRBJ1-1; D is unresolved. Germline assignment: CDR1 LGHDT and CDR2 YNNKEL (reference sequence). This CDR3 region has 14 residues. The V gene lost 4 bases and the J gene lost 0 bases, with 9 bases spanning the gap.